These 15 T cell receptor beta chains share one sample of origin, sequenced in a study of memory CD4+ T cells and cytomegalovirus serostatus. Single viable CD3+CD4+CD8-CD45RO+ cells were sorted as the memory CD4+ T cells. Using immunoSEQ multiplex PCR, the repertoire was profiled, and TCRdb retains in-frame clones only, with some absent. Of some 46,000 clones listed, around 74% were seen once; the top ten hold 0.61%. Sequencing was performed on memory CD4+ T cells from blood. The source is an adult in good health and CMV-seronegative.

V usage is TRBV4-2 and J usage is TRBJ2-3, with 7 bases fitting TRBD2. The CDR3 runs 15 residues. Germline V CDR1 and CDR2: LGHNA, YNFKEQ. V was pared by 2 bases and J by 0 bases, with 2 bases of the junction left unmatched. CDR3 DNA sequence: TGTGCCAGCAGCCAACTAGCGGCCAGCACAGATACGCAGTATTTT. This codes for CASSQLAASTDTQYF.

A single count supports this clone. The V gene is TRBV7-7, the J gene TRBJ2-2; tentatively, D is TRBD2 (6 bases). This CDR3 is 15 amino acids long. Looked up from germline, CDR1 is SSHAT and CDR2 is FNYEAQ (reference sequence). V lost 5 bases and J 4 bases, leaving 14 bases between the germline ends. CDR3 nucleotide sequence: TGTGCCAGCAGCCCCGGACTACCGGGCACCGGGGAGCTGTTTTTT. This sequence encodes CASSPGLPGTGELFF.

The rearrangement links TRBV11-3 to TRBJ2-6; D gene unclear. CDR3 length equals 12 residues. V lost 8 bases to trimming and J lost 0 bases, with 2 bases between them. In germline, CDR1 is SGHNT, CDR2 YENEEA. The CDR3 DNA sequence: TGTGCCAGCTCCTCTGGGGCCAACGTCCTGACTTTC. Translated, it gives CASSSGANVLTF.

The chain uses TRBV28 and TRBJ2-7; 9 positions agree with TRBD2. V dropped 6 bases and J dropped 3; count of bases not matched to a gene: 3. This CDR3 contains 13 residues. CDR1 and CDR2 (germline): MDHEN, SYDVKM. The CDR3 loop is CASRTSGLYEQYF. CDR3 sequence (DNA): TGTGCCAGCAGAACTAGCGGGCTCTACGAGCAGTACTTC.

This sequence joins TRBV10-3 and TRBJ1-1; a possible D gene is TRBD1 (6 bases). Germline V gene data show CDR1 as ENHRY and CDR2 as SYGVKD. This CDR3 contains 15 residues. V was shortened by 10 bases and J by 5 bases, with 23 bases between the two germline ends. The CDR3 protein is CASRLPQGRRTEAFF. The CDR3 nucleotides are TGTGCCAGCCGTCTACCACAGGGCCGGAGGACTGAAGCTTTCTTT.

CDR3 loop: CASSHPGQTAYGYTF. The DNA of the CDR3 is TGCGCCAGCAGCCACCCGGGACAGACTGCCTATGGCTACACCTTC. The J gene is TRBJ1-2, the V gene TRBV4-3; 7 bases are shared with TRBD1. The CDR3 is 15 amino acids. With V trimmed by 3 bases and J by 4 bases, 8 bases remained unmatched. Per the germline V gene, CDR1 is LGHNA and CDR2 is YSLEER.

This clone was counted a single time. The chain uses TRBV2 and TRBJ2-7; tentatively, D is TRBD1 (5 bases). The V gene lost 4 bases and the J gene lost 6 bases, with 13 bases spanning the gap. CDR3 length: 13 amino acids. Germline V gives CDR1 SNHLY, CDR2 FYNNEI. CDR3 bases: TGTGCCAGCAGTGGGGCAGGGAACGCCGAGCAGTACTTC. It encodes CASSGAGNAEQYF.

The gene calls are TRBV6-1 and TRBJ1-1; D gene uncertain. Germline CDR1 is MNHNS and CDR2 is SASEGT. With 10 bases removed from V and 0 bases from J, the gap between germline ends came to 9 bases. The CDR3 extends over 12 amino acids. CDR3 coding DNA: TGTGCCACCGAAAATGTGAACACTGAAGCTTTCTTT. This codes for CATENVNTEAFF.

The V and J genes are TRBV6-5 and TRBJ2-1; 9 bases fit TRBD2. CDR1 is MNHEY and CDR2 is SVGAGI in the germline V gene. J was trimmed by 7 bases and V by 6 bases; bases with no gene match: 10. The CDR3 length is 15 residues. The CDR3 region is CASRYPRGGRNEQFF. The CDR3 DNA is TGTGCCAGCAGATATCCGCGGGGGGGCCGGAATGAGCAGTTCTTC.

The chain carries TRBV19 and TRBJ1-5; 9 bases fit TRBD1. Trimming at V came to 5 bases and at J to 7 bases, leaving 27 bases not matched to a gene. Germline CDR1 and CDR2: LNHDA and SQIVND (reference sequence). The CDR3 length is 21 residues. The CDR3 reads CASSPRYRTGDVVLLLQPQHF. CDR3 coding DNA: TGTGCCAGTAGTCCTCGGTATCGGACAGGGGATGTTGTCCTTCTGCTCCAGCCCCAGCATTTT.

V usage is TRBV6-6 and J usage is TRBJ1-2, with 11 bases that match TRBD1. Germline trimming cut 0 bases from V and 8 bases from J; bases unmatched to any gene: 2. Germline CDR1 is MNHNY and CDR2 is SVGAGI (reference sequence). The CDR3 consists of 14 residues. The CDR3 DNA is TGTGCCAGCAGTTACTCGGGACAGGGGGAAGGCTACACCTTC. Its translation: CASSYSGQGEGYTF.

The chain is built from TRBV7-9 and TRBJ2-5, with 15 bases matching TRBD2. The CDR3 is 19 amino acids. CDR1 and CDR2 (germline): SEHNR, FQNEAQ (reference sequence). Trimming cost V 6 bases and J 1 base; bases outside gene matches: 12. As DNA, the CDR3 is TGTGCCAGCAGTCCCCCCGGACTAGCGGGGGGGCCTCGCCAAGAGACCCAGTACTTC. Translating gives CASSPPGLAGGPRQETQYF.

The rearrangement joins TRBV25-1 to TRBJ2-7; possible D gene TRBD2, 5 bases. Trimming took off 2 bases at V and 1 base at J, with 12 bases between the two ends. This CDR3 comprises 15 residues. CDR1 is MGHDK and CDR2 is SYGVNS in the germline V gene. CDR3 protein: CASSERSGSSYEQYF. Written as DNA, the CDR3 is TGTGCCAGCAGTGAACGGTCGGGGTCTTCCTACGAGCAGTACTTC.

Comments on this clone: Within the sample, other DNA sequences also encode this same CDR3. The V and J genes are TRBV4-3 and TRBJ2-2; D ambiguous. Looked up from germline, CDR1 is LGHNA and CDR2 is YSLEER. The V and J ends lost 0 bases and 6 bases respectively, with 11 bases between them. The CDR3 spans 15 residues. The CDR3 is CASSQDRLGAGELFF. The CDR3 DNA sequence: TGCGCCAGCAGCCAAGACAGGCTAGGCGCCGGGGAGCTGTTTTTT.

V gene TRBV5-8 combines with J gene TRBJ1-1; no definite D call. Germline CDR1 and CDR2: SGHTS and YDEGEE. V was pared by 2 bases and J by 5 bases, with 19 bases between. This CDR3 contains 16 residues. CDR3 sequence reads: CASSFYRQHEQTEAFF. DNA of the CDR3: TGTGCCAGCAGCTTCTATCGCCAACATGAACAGACTGAAGCTTTCTTT.